The 20 T cell receptor beta chains below were found in one sample sequenced in a study of blood T cell repertoires in COVID-19. Sequencing used immunoSEQ multiplex PCR; TCRdb keeps in-frame clones, though not all of them. The repertoire holds more than 95,000 clones, with 80% to 85% as singletons. Source material: peripheral blood. The receptors originated from a woman of 80 years or more with acute or convalescent COVID-19.

V is TRBV4-1 and J is TRBJ2-1; D perhaps matches TRBD2 (5 bases). This CDR3 is built from 17 residues. Per the germline V gene, CDR1 is MGHRA and CDR2 is YSYEKL. V shed 4 bases and J shed 3 bases, with 19 bases lying between them. DNA for the CDR3: TGCGCCAGCAGCCGAGAAGGAGGAGCGGTGAACTACAATGAGCAGTTCTTC. It yields the protein CASSREGGAVNYNEQFF.

A single count supports this clone. This rearrangement joins TRBV21-1 to TRBJ1-2; TRBD1, the D gene given by the table, was not confirmed from the DNA. TRBV21-1 is a documented pseudogene. The CDR3 extends over 15 amino acids. CDR3 sequence (DNA): TGTGCCAGCAGCAGGGGGACAGGGGAATTATGGGGCTACACCTTC. It specifies CASSRGTGELWGYTF.

Here the CDR3 reads CASSRQGRGSYNEQFF. CDR3 bases: TGTGCCAGCAGCCGGCAGGGCAGGGGATCCTACAATGAGCAGTTCTTC. The chain links TRBV5-4 to TRBJ2-1; maybe TRBD1 (6 bases). Trimming shortened V by 4 bases and J by 1 base, and 15 bases separated the two germline ends. This CDR3 is built from 16 residues. CDR1 is SGHNT, CDR2 YYREEE, per germline (reference sequence).

The rearrangement uses TRBV5-1 and TRBJ1-2, with a weak D call TRBD1 (6 bases). CDR1 is SGHRS, CDR2 YFSETQ, per germline. Trimming removed 2 bases from V and 8 bases from J, with 22 bases in between. The CDR3 spans 16 residues. The CDR3 nucleotides are TGCGCCAGCAGCTTCTATGGGGGGGCACCCGGTGAGGGCTACACCTTC. It specifies CASSFYGGAPGEGYTF.

The chain is built from TRBV11-2 and TRBJ1-1; 8 nucleotides agree with TRBD1. V shed 5 bases, J shed 8 bases, and the junction held 13 bases outside the gene matches. This CDR3 is 15 amino acids long. Germline-derived CDR1 and CDR2 are SGHAT and FQNNGV. CDR3 sequence reads: CASSLTNSGGVEAFF. For the CDR3, the DNA is TGTGCCAGCAGCCTGACTAATTCAGGGGGCGTAGAAGCTTTCTTT.

The chain links TRBV4-3 to TRBJ2-1; 10 positions match TRBD2. Germline lookup yields CDR1 LGHNA and CDR2 YSLEER. V lost 0 bases to trimming and J lost 9 bases; unmatched junction nucleotides: 8. CDR3 length equals 16 residues. The CDR3 nucleotides are TGCGCCAGCAGCCAAGAAACTAGCGGGATCGGGGCTGAGCAGTTCTTC. Protein sequence: CASSQETSGIGAEQFF.

This chain uses TRBV28 with TRBJ2-7; 10 bases are shared with TRBD2. Per the germline V gene, CDR1 is MDHEN and CDR2 is SYDVKM. V was pared by 9 bases and J by 3 bases, with 8 bases of the junction left unmatched. This CDR3 is built from 14 residues. The chain's CDR3 is CASEGTSEYYEQYF. CDR3 nucleotide sequence: TGTGCCAGTGAGGGGACTAGCGAATACTACGAGCAGTACTTC.

This clone showed up just a few times. CDR3 coding DNA: TGTGCCGCCGGGACAGAGAAGGACAATGAGCAGTTCTTC. This codes for CAAGTEKDNEQFF. This sequence joins TRBV24-1 and TRBJ2-1; TRBD1 aligns across 7 bases. Losses at the gene ends were 12 bases for V and 5 bases for J; bases not matched to a gene: 9. Germline values: CDR1 KGHDR, CDR2 SFDVKD. This CDR3 comprises 13 residues.

The chain recombines TRBV5-4 with TRBJ2-7; TRBD1 agrees at 7 bases. CDR3 length equals 13 residues. V was clipped by 4 bases and J by 3 bases; unmatched bases: 4. The germline V gene encodes CDR1 SGHNT and CDR2 YYREEE (reference sequence). The CDR3 region has the DNA TGTGCCAGCAGCACAAACAGGGGCTACGAGCAGTACGTC. Translated, it gives CASSTNRGYEQYV.

This rearrangement joins TRBV24-1 to TRBJ2-1; D might be TRBD1 (6 bases). V lost 2 bases and J lost 6, with 13 bases in between. Germline CDR1 reads KGHDR; CDR2 reads SFDVKD. The CDR3 contains 15 residues. The CDR3 protein is CATSDSRGWTNEQFF. DNA of the CDR3: TGTGCCACCAGTGATTCGAGGGGGTGGACCAATGAGCAGTTCTTC.

This chain links TRBV19 with TRBJ1-5; no firm D call. Germline CDR1 and CDR2: LNHDA and SQIVND (reference sequence). Trimming cost V 2 bases and J 7 bases, with 9 bases left between them. The CDR3 covers 13 residues. The CDR3 region has the DNA TGTGCCAGTAGTATACAGATCGGGCAGCCCCAGCATTTT. Translating gives CASSIQIGQPQHF.

Here the CDR3 DNA reads TGTGCCAGCAGTTTATATGCTAGCGGGAAGGGTACGCAGTATTTT. Translated: CASSLYASGKGTQYF. V gene TRBV27 combines with J gene TRBJ2-3; TRBD2 matches 9 bases. CDR1 is MNHEY and CDR2 is SMNVEV in the germline V gene (reference sequence). CDR3 length: 15 amino acids. The V gene end was trimmed by 1 base and the J gene end by 8 bases; junction bases not matched to a gene: 7.

The chain has TRBV19 and TRBJ2-1; TRBD1 is a possible D gene (6 bases). Deletions cut 0 bases from V and 4 bases from J, with 13 bases between. This CDR3 has 16 residues. Germline CDR1 LNHDA, CDR2 SQIVND (reference sequence). CDR3 loop: CASSIDLGTLYNEQFF. CDR3 in DNA: TGTGCCAGTAGTATAGATCTGGGGACATTGTACAATGAGCAGTTCTTC.

V gene TRBV28 combines with J gene TRBJ2-1, with D tentatively TRBD1 (6 bases). This CDR3 has 15 amino acids. Per the germline V gene, CDR1 is MDHEN and CDR2 is SYDVKM. The V gene lost 6 bases and the J gene lost 0 bases, with 12 bases spanning the gap. CDR3 in amino acids: CASRNLDSSYNEQFF. The CDR3 DNA sequence: TGTGCCAGCAGAAACTTGGACAGCTCCTACAATGAGCAGTTCTTC. Based on the CDR3 plus reference TRBV28 and TRBJ2-1, the full variable domain is DVKVTQSSRYLVKRTGEKVFLECVQDMDHENMFWYRQDPGLGLRLIYFSYDVKMKEKGDIPEGYSVSREKKERFSLILESASTNQTSMYLCASRNLDSSYNEQFFGPGTRLTVL.

CDR3 region: CASSEDLTGEKLFF. The CDR3 region has the DNA TGCGCCAGCAGTGAGGACCTGACTGGTGAAAAACTGTTTTTT. The chain joins TRBV10-1 to TRBJ1-4; D is undetermined. Per germline, CDR1 WNHNN and CDR2 SYGVQD (reference sequence). The CDR3 totals 14 residues. The V and J ends lost 2 bases and 7 bases respectively, with 11 bases between them.

In this sample, this clone turned up once. The chain carries TRBV18 and TRBJ2-3, with D possibly TRBD2 on 5 matching bases. V dropped 5 bases and J dropped 7 bases, with 13 bases sitting between them. Germline lookup yields CDR1 KGHSH and CDR2 LQKENI. The CDR3 is 13 amino acids. DNA for the CDR3: TGTGCCAGCTCAGCCTTACTAGAACATACGCAGTATTTT. Translating it yields CASSALLEHTQYF.

This chain connects TRBV29-1 to TRBJ1-1; TRBD1 matches at 8 bases. Germline CDR1 is SQVTM and CDR2 is ANQGSEA. The CDR3 has 15 amino acids. The J segment lost 4 bases and the V segment lost 0 bases, leaving 7 bases of the junction unmatched. The chain's CDR3 is CSVEDFITGGTEAFF. Here the CDR3 DNA reads TGCAGCGTTGAAGATTTTATCACAGGGGGCACTGAAGCTTTCTTT.

The chain recombines TRBV28 with TRBJ1-2; D unclear. This CDR3 has 12 amino acids. CDR1 and CDR2 (germline): MDHEN, SYDVKM. With 10 bases removed from V and 3 bases from J, the gap between germline ends came to 12 bases. The CDR3, as DNA: TGTGCCACCTCTAGATCGGACTATGGCTACACCTTC. Amino acid sequence: CATSRSDYGYTF.

V and J are TRBV12-3 or TRBV12-4 and TRBJ2-1; 7 positions agree with TRBD2. Trimming took 7 bases from V and 6 from J; bases not matched to a gene: 6. The CDR3 is made up of 13 amino acids. CDR3 coding DNA: TGTGCCAGCACCTTGGGAGGGAGCAATGAGCAGTTCTTC. Translation: CASTLGGSNEQFF.

In this sample, this clone turned up once. This chain connects TRBV3-1 (or the pseudogene TRBV3-2) to TRBJ1-1; D is perhaps TRBD1 (5 bases). The CDR3 length is 16 residues. Trimming cost V 3 bases and J 1 base, with 15 bases left between them. Germline CDR1 reads LGHDT; CDR2 reads YNNKEL (reference sequence). The CDR3 loop is CASSHLWQGGNTEAFF. DNA for the CDR3: TGTGCCAGCAGCCACCTATGGCAGGGTGGGAACACTGAAGCTTTCTTT.